This TCR beta chain comes out of a study of cytomegalovirus exposure and HLA in healthy donors. Overall study context: There were 100 million to 120 million unique TCR beta sequences, drawn from roughly 200 million T cells, in an earlier analysis.

Broader study findings: Later analysis demonstrated an association between a missense DCLRE1C variant and TCR beta V- and J-gene trimming. Among CMV-associated TCR beta chains, most appeared HLA-restricted in a later analysis.

Turning to this clone: The antigen is unknown. Other DNA sequences in the sample encode the same CDR3.

The PCR used 60 Vbeta and 13 Jbeta primers. Repertoires were generated with immunoSEQ multiplex PCR, while TCRdb's copy carries only in-frame clones and drops some. The repertoire holds about 160,000 clones, with around three quarters as singletons. Per germline, CDR1 SGHAT and CDR2 FQNNGV. The CDR3 is made up of 14 amino acids. V was cut by 1 base and J by 3 bases, with 8 bases left in between. Sequencing input: PBMCs. This sequence originates from a man in his forties or fifties in good health and CMV-seronegative. The chain couples TRBV11-2 to TRBJ2-3; no reliable D call. This CDR3 is CASSLGSGTDTQYF. Here the CDR3 DNA reads TGTGCCAGCAGCTTAGGATCCGGGACAGATACGCAGTATTTT.